A single sample is the source of the 11 T cell receptor beta chains below, sequenced in a study of blood T cell repertoires in COVID-19. Generated by immunoSEQ multiplex PCR, the TCRdb table keeps only in-frame clones and is missing some. Here the sample spans roughly 63,000 clones, roughly 87% being singletons. Sequenced material: peripheral blood. The receptors shown here come from a man in his fifties with active COVID-19.

The chain uses TRBV12-5 and TRBJ2-3; 10 bases fit TRBD2. This CDR3 has 16 amino acids. The trim removed 4 bases at V and 0 bases at J, leaving 4 bases unmatched. Germline CDR1 reads LGHNT; CDR2 reads FRNRAP. CDR3 residues: CASGSLAGASTDTQYF. CDR3 DNA: TGTGCTAGTGGTTCCCTAGCGGGGGCTAGCACAGATACGCAGTATTTT. The whole variable domain, filled in from reference TRBV12-5 and TRBJ2-3, reads DARVTQTPRHKVTEMGQEVTMRCQPILGHNTVFWYRQTMMQGLELLAYFRNRAPLDDSGMPKDRFSAEMPDATLATLKIQPSEPRDSAVYFCASGSLAGASTDTQYFGPGTRLTVL.

This clone showed up just a few times. The chain combines TRBV7-9 with TRBJ2-2; D possibly corresponds to TRBD1 (6 bases). Germline assignment: CDR1 SEHNR and CDR2 FQNEAQ (reference sequence). CDR3 size: 15 residues. The V and J ends lost 3 bases and 4 bases respectively, with 12 bases between them. The CDR3 DNA follows: TGTGCCAGCAGCTTGGGAACAGGGAGCACCGGGGAGCTGTTTTTT. It yields the protein CASSLGTGSTGELFF.

The chain employs TRBV3-1 (or the pseudogene TRBV3-2) and TRBJ2-1; 12 bases are shared with TRBD2. CDR3 length: 18 residues. Germline lookup yields CDR1 LGHDT and CDR2 YNNKEL (reference sequence). V gave up 1 base and J gave up 2 bases; unmatched junction bases: 6. The CDR3 spells CASSQAVTSGGTYNEQFF. CDR3 nucleotides: TGTGCCAGCAGCCAAGCGGTGACTAGCGGGGGTACCTACAATGAGCAGTTCTTC.

The genes are TRBV3-1 (or the pseudogene TRBV3-2) and TRBJ2-1; D perhaps matches TRBD1 (6 bases). V was clipped by 10 bases and J by 1 base, with 14 bases between them. The CDR3 contains 14 residues. The germline V gene has CDR1 LGHDT and CDR2 YNNKEL (reference sequence). CDR3 DNA sequence: TGTGCCACCGAAGACAGGATGTCCTACAATGAGCAGTTCTTC. Protein product: CATEDRMSYNEQFF.

This clone was found once. The rearrangement links TRBV5-4 to TRBJ1-2; D not resolved. The length of the CDR3 is 14 residues. Trimming took 2 bases from V and 3 from J, leaving 11 bases between them. Per the germline V gene, CDR1 is SGHNT and CDR2 is YYREEE (reference sequence). The CDR3 spells CASSLSPVYYGYTF. DNA of the CDR3: TGTGCCAGCAGCTTAAGCCCCGTGTACTATGGCTACACCTTC. Using reference TRBV5-4 and TRBJ1-2 for the parts outside the CDR3, the full variable domain is ETGVTQSPTHLIKTRGQQVTLRCSSQSGHNTVSWYQQALGQGPQFIFQYYREEENGRGNFPPRFSGLQFPNYSSELNVNALELDDSALYLCASSLSPVYYGYTFGSGTRLTVV.

The chain couples TRBV11-2 to TRBJ1-3, with 7 positions matching TRBD1. Germline V gene lookup returns CDR1 SGHAT and CDR2 FQNNGV. Losses at the gene ends were 5 bases for V and 4 bases for J; bases not matched to a gene: 8. This CDR3 is 15 amino acids long. The CDR3 region has the DNA TGTGCCAGCAGCGACCGGACGGACAGGGGAAACACCATATATTTT. It codes for CASSDRTDRGNTIYF.

This chain connects TRBV19 to TRBJ2-3; D ambiguous. The CDR3 spans 12 residues. Trimming took 5 bases from V and 4 from J, leaving 7 bases between them. Germline CDR1 reads LNHDA; CDR2 reads SQIVND (reference sequence). The CDR3 DNA follows: TGTGCCAGTAGTCCCTCGGCAGATACGCAGTATTTT. This sequence encodes CASSPSADTQYF.

This chain uses TRBV10-1 with TRBJ2-3; D call uncertain. The germline gives CDR1 WNHNN, CDR2 SYGVQD (reference sequence). Trimming took 3 bases from V and 6 from J, leaving 7 bases between them. The CDR3 runs to 12 residues. The CDR3 coding sequence is TGCGCCAGCAGTGATAGTCGGGATACGCAGTATTTT. This codes for CASSDSRDTQYF.

The V and J genes are TRBV27 and TRBJ2-3, with unresolved D. The V end was cut by 3 bases, the J end by 5 bases, with 6 bases between. Germline CDR1 reads MNHEY; CDR2 reads SMNVEV (reference sequence). The CDR3 covers 12 residues. The CDR3 here is CASSFFGDTQYF. DNA of the CDR3: TGTGCCAGCAGTTTTTTCGGAGATACGCAGTATTTT.

V and J are TRBV4-1 and TRBJ1-6; possible D gene TRBD1, 6 bases. Germline values: CDR1 MGHRA, CDR2 YSYEKL. V shed 8 bases and J shed 5 bases, with 10 bases lying between them. CDR3 size: 13 residues. CDR3 region: CASAGVNNSPLHF. As DNA, the CDR3 is TGCGCCAGCGCAGGGGTAAATAATTCACCCCTCCACTTT.

This clone was detected a few times. The V call is TRBV10-3, the J call TRBJ1-1; D call uncertain. V was trimmed by 0 bases and J by 1 base, leaving 15 bases between them. The germline gives CDR1 ENHRY, CDR2 SYGVKD. CDR3 size: 17 residues. CDR3 coding DNA: TGTGCCATCAGTGAGTCGACCGAAGCGAGGAGGAACACTGAAGCTTTCTTT. This encodes CAISESTEARRNTEAFF.